This T cell receptor beta chain appears in the sequencing data of a study of blood T cells in healthy people across ages. This clonotype was seen more than once but under ten times. It was with a sample-barcoded 5' primer and a J-beta primer mix that a second PCR of roughly 7 to 12 cycles was run. A single record per CDR3 protein comes from TCRdb applying MiXCR to the 5' RACE reads. The table has 1.5 million to 2 million distinct CDR3 sequences, approximately 32% seen once; the top ten hold over 9%. The CDR3 is made up of 16 amino acids. V gave up 4 bases and J gave up 7 bases, with 21 bases separating them. From germline, CDR1 is SGHRS and CDR2 YFSETQ.

Sequences were obtained from blood. The TCR comes from a woman under 40 in good health. This rearrangement joins TRBV5-1 to TRBJ2-1; D is perhaps TRBD2 (6 bases). CDR3 bases: TGCGCCAGCAGCCTACGAATAGCGGACCCAGGGAATGAGCAGTTCTTC. Protein product: CASSLRIADPGNEQFF.